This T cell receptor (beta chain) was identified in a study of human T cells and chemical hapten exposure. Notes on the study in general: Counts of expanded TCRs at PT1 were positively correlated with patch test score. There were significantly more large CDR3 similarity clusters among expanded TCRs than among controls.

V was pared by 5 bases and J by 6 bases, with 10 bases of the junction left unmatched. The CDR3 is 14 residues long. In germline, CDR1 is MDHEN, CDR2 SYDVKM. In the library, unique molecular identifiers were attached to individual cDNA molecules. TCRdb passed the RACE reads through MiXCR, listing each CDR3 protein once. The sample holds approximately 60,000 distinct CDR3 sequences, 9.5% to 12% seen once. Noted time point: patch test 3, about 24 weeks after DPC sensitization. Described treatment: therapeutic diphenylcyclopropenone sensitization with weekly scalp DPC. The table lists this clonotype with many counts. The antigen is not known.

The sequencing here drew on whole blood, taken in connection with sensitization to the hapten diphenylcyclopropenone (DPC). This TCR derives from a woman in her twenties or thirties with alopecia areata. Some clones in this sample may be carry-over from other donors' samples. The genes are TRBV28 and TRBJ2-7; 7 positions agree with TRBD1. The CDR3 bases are TGTGCCAGCAGTGGAGCAGGGGGACCTCGCGAGCAGTACTTC. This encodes CASSGAGGPREQYF.